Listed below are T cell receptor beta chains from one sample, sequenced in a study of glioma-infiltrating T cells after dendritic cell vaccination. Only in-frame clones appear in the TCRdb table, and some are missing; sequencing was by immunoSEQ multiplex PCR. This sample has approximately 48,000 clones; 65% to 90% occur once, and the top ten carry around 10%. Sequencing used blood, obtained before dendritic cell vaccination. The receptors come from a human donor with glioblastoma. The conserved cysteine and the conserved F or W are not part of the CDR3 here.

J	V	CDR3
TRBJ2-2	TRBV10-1	ASSESLTPGLTNTGELF
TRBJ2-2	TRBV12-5	ASGSRQGGNTGELF
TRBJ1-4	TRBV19	ASIRSSATNEKLF
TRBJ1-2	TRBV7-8	ASSGIRDRELYGYT
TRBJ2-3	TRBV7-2	ASSSGLAGGLDTQY
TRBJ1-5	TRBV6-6	ASSYSQGAGNQPQH
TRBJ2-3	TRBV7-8	ASSHTSGRTTDTQY
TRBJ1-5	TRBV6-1	ASSFPGLGNQPQH
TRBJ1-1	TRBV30	AWGGPNTEAF
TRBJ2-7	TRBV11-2	AGGGSSEQY
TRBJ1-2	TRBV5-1	ASSPEQGGGYGYT
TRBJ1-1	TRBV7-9	ASSKNGGGGRAF
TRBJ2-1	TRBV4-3	ASSQGRLAGLTDEQF
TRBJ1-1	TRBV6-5	ASSTGGKWNTEAF
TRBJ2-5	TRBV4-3	ASSHTLDSQETQY
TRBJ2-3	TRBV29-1	SVRTGGRSDTQY
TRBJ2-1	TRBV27	ASSLGSGRGSYNEQF
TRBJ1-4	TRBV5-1	ASSVALRGRYEKLF
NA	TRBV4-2	ASSQDMSSYEQY
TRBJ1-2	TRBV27	ASSFLTGINYGYT
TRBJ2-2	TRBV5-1	ASKLGWLERTGELF
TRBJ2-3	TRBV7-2	ASRRTGGPTSDTQY
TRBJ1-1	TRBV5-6	ASSPFRGQENTEAF
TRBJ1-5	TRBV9	ASSTGQGGNQPQH
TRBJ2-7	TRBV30	ASHPGGYEQY
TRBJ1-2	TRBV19	ASSISGQPNYGYT
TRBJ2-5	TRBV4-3	ASSLGLAGGRETQY
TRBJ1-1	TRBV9	ASSVGLGGNTEAF
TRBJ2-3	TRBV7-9	ASSRDRDTDTQY
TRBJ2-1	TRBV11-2	ASSKTLAGEQF
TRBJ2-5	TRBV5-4	ASSRRDRGYQETQY
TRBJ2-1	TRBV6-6	ASSYASNEQF
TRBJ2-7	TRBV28	ASSLDATGQRYEQY
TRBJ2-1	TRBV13	ASSLGWPGLAGDLDEQF
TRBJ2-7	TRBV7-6	ASSPRGGSYEQY
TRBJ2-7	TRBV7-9	ASSSGTGGVHEQY